The next 10 T cell receptor beta chains were all read from a single sample in a study of cytomegalovirus exposure and HLA in healthy donors. The PCR was carried out with 60 Vbeta primers and 13 Jbeta primers. The table came from immunoSEQ multiplex PCR; TCRdb's copy has only in-frame clones and leaves some out. The sample yields around 150,000 clones, around 82% seen once. Sequences were obtained from PBMCs. The receptors originated from a man in his fifties or sixties in good health and CMV-seronegative.

This chain uses TRBV20-1 with TRBJ2-7; D ambiguous. The V end was cut by 4 bases, the J end by 0 bases, with 4 bases between. The CDR3 length is 11 residues. In germline, CDR1 is DFQATT, CDR2 SNEGSKA (reference sequence). CDR3 nucleotides: TGCAGTGCTACACACTCCTACGAGCAGTACTTC. It specifies CSATHSYEQYF.

The J gene is TRBJ1-3, the V gene TRBV19, with 8 bases matching TRBD1. Germline-derived CDR1 and CDR2 are LNHDA and SQIVND (reference sequence). This CDR3 region has 12 residues. With 11 bases clipped from V and 2 bases from J, the junction kept 2 bases outside the gene matches. The CDR3 reads CAGTGAGNTIYF. CDR3 in DNA: TGTGCCGGGACAGGCGCTGGAAACACCATATATTTT.

This sequence joins TRBV5-1 and TRBJ2-7; D may be TRBD2 (5 bases). The germline V gene has CDR1 SGHRS and CDR2 YFSETQ. The CDR3 loop spans 14 amino acids. V was cut by 4 bases and J by 2 bases, with 13 bases left in between. The CDR3, as DNA: TGCGCCAGCAGCCTCAATCCCGGGGCCTACGAGCAGTACTTC. Its translation: CASSLNPGAYEQYF.

Within the sample, this clone is medium-sized. V and J are TRBV10-1 and TRBJ2-7, with 8 bases fitting TRBD1. The V and J ends lost 10 bases and 2 bases, in that order; junction bases with no gene match: 4. This CDR3 spans 12 amino acids. The germline V gene encodes CDR1 WNHNN and CDR2 SYGVQD (reference sequence). In nucleotides, the CDR3 is TGCGCCAACCGGACAGGGCCCTACGAGCAGTACTTC. Its protein is CANRTGPYEQYF.

V and J are TRBV7-2 and TRBJ1-5; D might be TRBD1 (5 bases). V shed 6 bases and J shed 7 bases, with 13 bases lying between them. Germline values: CDR1 SGHTA, CDR2 FQGNSA. The CDR3 totals 13 residues. CDR3 amino acids: CASSPQASQPQHF. CDR3 in DNA: TGTGCCAGCAGTCCACAGGCTTCACAGCCCCAGCATTTT.

The chain is built from TRBV6-1 and TRBJ2-7; 7 positions agree with TRBD1. Germline CDR1 and CDR2: MNHNS and SASEGT. V lost 5 bases to trimming and J lost 3 bases; unmatched junction nucleotides: 4. The CDR3 runs 13 residues. CDR3 DNA sequence: TGTGCCAGCAGTCGGGACAGCTTCTACGAGCAGTACTTC. As protein: CASSRDSFYEQYF.

The count of this clone is one. The chain recombines TRBV28 with TRBJ2-5, with TRBD2 identical over 9 bases. J lost 3 bases, V lost 3 bases, and 5 bases had no gene match. The CDR3 is made up of 15 amino acids. Germline V lookup: CDR1 MDHEN, CDR2 SYDVKM. The CDR3 loop is CASSFPGGGEETQYF. The CDR3, as DNA: TGTGCCAGCAGTTTTCCGGGCGGGGGGGAAGAGACCCAGTACTTC.

This chain uses TRBV5-4 with TRBJ2-5; 10 bases are a match to TRBD1. The CDR3 runs 13 residues. The trim removed 4 bases at V and 5 bases at J, leaving 2 bases unmatched. Germline lookup yields CDR1 SGHNT and CDR2 YYREEE (reference sequence). In DNA form, the CDR3 reads TGTGCCAGCAGCCAGGGACAGGGGGAGACCCAGTACTTC. Translating it yields CASSQGQGETQYF.

This clone was recorded only once. The chain is built from TRBV5-4 and TRBJ2-3; 9 bases fit TRBD1. There are 14 residues in the CDR3. Germline V gene data show CDR1 as SGHNT and CDR2 as YYREEE (reference sequence). With 5 bases clipped from V and 1 base from J, the junction kept 2 bases outside the gene matches. Written as DNA, the CDR3 is TGTGCCAGCAGACGGGACAGGGGCACAGATACGCAGTATTTT. This codes for CASRRDRGTDTQYF.

J is TRBJ2-2 and V is TRBV9, with TRBD2 matching 8 bases. The CDR3 covers 19 residues. Germline CDR1 and CDR2: SGDLS and YYNGEE. V lost 4 bases to trimming and J lost 6 bases; unmatched junction nucleotides: 20. Here the CDR3 DNA reads TGTGCCAGCAGCCCGAGGAAAACTCCAGCGGGGGCGACGGCCGGGGAGCTGTTTTTT. It is translated as CASSPRKTPAGATAGELFF.